The source of this T cell receptor beta chain is a study of blood T cell repertoires in COVID-19. Across the study: Acute-phase and convalescent COVID-19 samples originated in the United States, Italy and Spain.

This CDR3 is 16 amino acids long. Germline loops: CDR1 SGHRS, CDR2 YFSETQ. After removal of 1 base from V and 0 bases from J, the junction contained 5 bases not matched to a gene. Recruits, aged about 18 to 95 years, lived in some 25 US areas. Clinical history reported by participants formed the basis on which cohorts were assigned. The assay was immunoSEQ multiplex PCR, and TCRdb's table has in-frame clones only and misses some. Among 200,000 to 250,000 clones listed, approximately 83% were seen once. The clonotype was recovered from a woman aged 60-75 years who had recovered from COVID-19. The chain has TRBV5-1 and TRBJ2-3; 7 bases map to TRBD1. Sequenced input: PBMCs or T cells enriched from blood (not recorded which). CDR3 DNA: TGCGCCAGCAGCTTGATAGGGACAGCAAGCACAGATACGCAGTATTTT. It translates to CASSLIGTASTDTQYF.